These T cell receptor beta chains were read from a single sample in a study of blood T cell repertoires in COVID-19. Sequenced by immunoSEQ multiplex PCR; TCRdb stores in-frame clones only, minus some. The table has about 280,000 clones, around 90% seen once. Material: PBMCs or T cells enriched from blood (not recorded which). These receptors were taken from a woman aged 18-29 years with acute COVID-19. CDR3s include the opening cysteine and the closing phenylalanine or tryptophan. The order of the fields is V gene, J gene, D gene, CDR3 protein. D genes are given only for firm matches.

TRBV19,TRBJ2-7,.,CASSLANNYEQYF
TRBV3-1/TRBV3-2,TRBJ1-3,.,CASSQGARQEYFSGNTIYF
TRBV6-5,TRBJ2-7,.,CASRHPAGPYEQYF
TRBV30,TRBJ1-1,TRBD1,CAGRPRDRALNTEAFF
TRBV4-3,TRBJ2-1,.,CASSQGSGFYNEQFF
TRBV19,TRBJ2-1,.,CASSIGGYNEQFF
TRBV19,TRBJ2-5,TRBD2,CASRTSGSEGGTQYF
TRBV28,TRBJ2-1,.,CASSFPRRAYDNEQFF
TRBV27,TRBJ2-2,TRBD2,CASSGLAENTGELFF
TRBV5-1,TRBJ2-6,.,CASSLRQHSGANVLTF
TRBV6-5,TRBJ1-1,TRBD1,CASSFLTGQGEEAFF
TRBV12-3/TRBV12-4,TRBJ1-6,.,CASSRGQPLHF
TRBV14,TRBJ2-1,.,CASSQAGLSEQFF
TRBV18,TRBJ2-5,TRBD2,CASSPVIAGGGQETQYF
TRBV27,TRBJ2-1,.,CASSSELTSNEQFF
TRBV5-1,TRBJ2-7,TRBD1,CASSSGQGGPYEQYF
TRBV11-2,TRBJ1-2,TRBD1,CASSSRQGNYGYTF
TRBV5-1,TRBJ1-6,.,CASSYVPGLNNSPLHF
TRBV24-1,TRBJ1-5,TRBD1,CATSDLFSRGHGNQPQHF
TRBV11-2,TRBJ2-1,.,CASSLDRGNEQFF
TRBV28,TRBJ2-7,.,CASSLPPGANSYEQYF
TRBV7-9,TRBJ2-5,.,CASSLGTEETQYF
TRBV4-1,TRBJ2-7,TRBD2,CASSQVASGPYEQYF
TRBV5-6,TRBJ1-1,.,CASSSTAPRDTEAFF
TRBV28,TRBJ2-7,TRBD2,CASRGGLAEQYF
TRBV5-1,TRBJ2-7,.,CASTPQVSSYEQYF
TRBV7-8,TRBJ2-5,.,CASSSTADEYF
TRBV28,TRBJ2-1,TRBD1,CASSLATGGGYNEQFF
TRBV4-1,TRBJ2-4,TRBD2,CASSQVFLREGAKNIQYF
TRBV3-1/TRBV3-2,TRBJ2-6,.,CASSQDTGSGANVLTF
TRBV6-2/TRBV6-3,TRBJ2-3,TRBD2,CASSSESGLAGRTDTQYF
TRBV30,TRBJ1-2,.,CAWTPAPPSGYTF
TRBV4-3,TRBJ2-7,.,CASSQDRIATYEQYF
TRBV19,TRBJ1-5,.,CASSTSVYSNQPQHF
TRBV29-1,TRBJ1-3,TRBD1,CSVFDRGHGNTIYF
TRBV19,TRBJ2-7,TRBD1,CASSNGKPGQGYEQYF
TRBV7-9,TRBJ2-1,.,CASSPRQDWGISDEQFF
TRBV6-5,TRBJ1-1,.,CASSYSRTSTEAFF
TRBV27,TRBJ2-1,TRBD2,CASSLAPPSGKGYNEQFF
TRBV28,TRBJ2-5,.,CASSYVGVRETQYF
TRBV19,TRBJ1-1,.,CASSISSGAPEAFF
TRBV4-1,TRBJ2-4,.,CASSFRENWATDKNIQYF
TRBV7-3,TRBJ2-1,.,CASSLISGSEQFF
TRBV5-1,TRBJ2-3,.,CAGRRAGLSTDTQYF
TRBV6-2/TRBV6-3,TRBJ1-5,.,CASSYWQYSNQPQHF
TRBV15,TRBJ1-1,.,CATSTRGGTEAFF
TRBV15,TRBJ1-1,.,CATSRGSSSGESEAFF
TRBV5-1,TRBJ1-3,.,CASSSGGYSGNTIYF
TRBV19,TRBJ1-1,TRBD1,CASSALDRGPTEAFF
TRBV5-1,TRBJ2-1,.,CASSLVQGMDNEQFF
TRBV7-2,TRBJ2-2,TRBD1,CASSAYRGRSTGELFF
TRBV6-1,TRBJ2-7,TRBD1,CASSETRGRIYEQYF
TRBV4-1,TRBJ2-1,.,CASSPHLINEQFF
TRBV4-1,TRBJ1-2,TRBD1,CASSQGDRGFYGYTF
TRBV6-2/TRBV6-3,TRBJ2-7,TRBD1,CASSNYGTGNYEQYF
TRBV14,TRBJ2-1,.,CASSQQLSGGVGNEQFF
TRBV9,TRBJ2-5,.,CASQQMRGRAAETQYF